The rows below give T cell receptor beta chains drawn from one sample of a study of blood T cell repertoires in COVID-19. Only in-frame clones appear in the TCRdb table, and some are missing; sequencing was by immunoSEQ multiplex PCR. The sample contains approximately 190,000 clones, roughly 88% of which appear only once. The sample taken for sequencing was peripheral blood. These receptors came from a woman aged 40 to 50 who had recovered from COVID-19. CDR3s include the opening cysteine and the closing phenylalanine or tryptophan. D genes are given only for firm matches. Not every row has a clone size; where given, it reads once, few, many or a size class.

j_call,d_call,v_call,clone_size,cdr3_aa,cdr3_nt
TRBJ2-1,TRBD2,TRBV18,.,CASSGGLADYNEQFF,TGTGCCAGCTCAGGGGGACTAGCGGATTACAATGAGCAGTTCTTC
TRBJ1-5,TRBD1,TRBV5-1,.,CASSLGQGGNQPQHF,TGCGCCAGCAGCCTCGGACAGGGGGGCAATCAGCCCCAGCATTTT
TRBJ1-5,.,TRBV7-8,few,CASSSTGTQHF,TGTGCCAGCAGCTCCACCGGGACCCAGCATTTT
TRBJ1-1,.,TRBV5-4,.,CASSTDSAEAFF,TGTGCCAGCAGCACGGACAGCGCTGAAGCTTTCTTT
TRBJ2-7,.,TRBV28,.,CASTQDGGYEQYF,TGTGCCAGCACCCAGGACGGAGGATACGAGCAGTACTTC
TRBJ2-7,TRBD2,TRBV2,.,CASSGLAGGSSYEQYF,TGTGCCAGCAGTGGACTAGCGGGAGGGAGCTCCTACGAGCAGTACTTC
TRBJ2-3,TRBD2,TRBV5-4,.,CASSWRVGGRIADTQYF,TGTGCCAGCAGCTGGAGGGTTGGCGGGAGGATCGCAGATACGCAGTATTTT
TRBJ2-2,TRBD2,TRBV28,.,CASSLWLAGGPGTGELFF,TGTGCCAGCAGTTTGTGGCTAGCGGGAGGGCCAGGGACCGGGGAGCTGTTTTTT
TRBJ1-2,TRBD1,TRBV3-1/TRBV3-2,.,CASSQDNRGFGGYTF,TGTGCCAGCAGCCAAGACAACAGGGGCTTCGGTGGCTACACCTTC
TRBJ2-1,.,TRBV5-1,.,CASSLVFGGNEQFF,TGCGCCAGCAGCTTAGTGTTCGGGGGCAATGAGCAGTTCTTC
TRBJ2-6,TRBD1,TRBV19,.,CASSIGRDRVISGANVLTF,TGTGCCAGTAGTATAGGCCGGGACAGGGTAATCTCTGGGGCCAACGTCCTGACTTTC
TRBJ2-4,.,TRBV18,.,CASSPPSSPDIQYF,TGTGCCAGCTCACCACCTTCCTCCCCGGACATTCAGTACTTC
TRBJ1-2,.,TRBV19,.,CASVGDGGYGYTF,TGTGCCAGTGTCGGGGATGGTGGCTATGGCTACACCTTC
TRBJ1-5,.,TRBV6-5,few,CATGLRGNQPQHF,TGTGCCACCGGACTCCGCGGCAATCAGCCCCAGCATTTT
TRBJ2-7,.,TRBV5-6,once,CASSPRGSYEQYF,TGTGCCAGCAGCCCCCGGGGGTCGTACGAGCAGTACTTC
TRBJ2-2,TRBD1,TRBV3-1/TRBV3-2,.,CASSLGTGGTGELFF,TGTGCCAGCAGCCTGGGGACAGGGGGCACCGGGGAGCTGTTTTTT
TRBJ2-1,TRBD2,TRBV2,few,CASRTGTSTLNEQFF,TGTGCCAGCAGAACCGGGACTAGTACTTTGAATGAGCAGTTCTTC
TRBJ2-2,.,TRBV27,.,CASSLVGSGAGELFF,TGTGCCAGCAGTTTGGTCGGGAGCGGCGCCGGGGAGCTGTTTTTT
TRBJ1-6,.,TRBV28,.,CASSPLAGGSPLHF,TGTGCCAGCAGTCCCCTGGCGGGCGGGTCACCCCTCCACTTT
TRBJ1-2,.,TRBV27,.,CASSPGNGYTF,TGTGCCAGCAGCCCGGGAAATGGCTACACCTTC
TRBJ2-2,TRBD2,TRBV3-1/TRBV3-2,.,CASSPGTSSSGELFF,TGTGCCAGCAGCCCCGGGACTAGCTCTTCCGGGGAGCTGTTTTTT
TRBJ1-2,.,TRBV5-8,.,CASSSPTGSYGYTF,TGTGCCAGCAGCTCTCCTACAGGGAGCTATGGCTACACCTTC
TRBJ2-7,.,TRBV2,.,CASSEAVPDQQQYF,TGTGCCAGCAGTGAGGCGGTCCCTGACCAGCAGCAGTACTTC
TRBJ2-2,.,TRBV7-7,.,CASSRTADSNTGELFF,TGTGCCAGCAGCCGGACTGCCGATTCGAACACCGGGGAGCTGTTTTTT
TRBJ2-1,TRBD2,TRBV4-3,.,CASSQGSGRLDEQFF,TGCGCCAGCAGCCAAGGGAGCGGGAGACTCGATGAGCAGTTCTTC
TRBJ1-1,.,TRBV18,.,CASSPAGYAQTEAFF,TGTGCCAGCTCACCTGCGGGCTACGCCCAGACTGAAGCTTTCTTT
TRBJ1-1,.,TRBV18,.,CASSPTGENTEAFF,TGTGCCAGCTCACCGACAGGTGAGAACACTGAAGCTTTCTTT
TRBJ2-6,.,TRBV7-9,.,CASSTPVVSGANVLTF,TGTGCCAGCAGCACCCCGGTAGTCTCTGGGGCCAACGTCCTGACTTTC
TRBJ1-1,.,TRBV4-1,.,CASSQPGTNTEAFF,TGCGCCAGCAGCCAGCCAGGAACGAACACTGAAGCTTTCTTT
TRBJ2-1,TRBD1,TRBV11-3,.,CASSLGGQGTYNEQFF,TGTGCCAGCAGCTTAGGGGGACAGGGGACCTACAATGAGCAGTTCTTC
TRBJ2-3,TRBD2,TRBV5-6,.,CASSLTSGRRTDTQYF,TGTGCCAGCAGCTTGACTAGCGGGAGAAGAACAGATACGCAGTATTTT
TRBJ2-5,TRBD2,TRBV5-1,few,CASSWGTSGREETQYF,TGCGCCAGCAGCTGGGGGACTAGCGGGAGGGAAGAGACCCAGTACTTC
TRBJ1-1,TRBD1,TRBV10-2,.,CASRGQPNTEAFF,TGCGCCAGCAGGGGACAGCCGAACACTGAAGCTTTCTTT
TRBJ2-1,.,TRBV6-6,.,CASSPRQGRPNEQFF,TGTGCCAGCAGCCCTCGGCAGGGTCGTCCCAATGAGCAGTTCTTC
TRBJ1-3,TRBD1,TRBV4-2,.,CASSQDRGIGNTIYF,TGTGCCAGCAGCCAGGACAGGGGTATTGGAAACACCATATATTTT
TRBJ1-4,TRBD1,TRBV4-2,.,CASSQDWGQDEKLFF,TGTGCCAGCAGCCAAGATTGGGGACAGGATGAAAAACTGTTTTTT
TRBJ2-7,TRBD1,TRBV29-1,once,CSVEQGADEQYF,TGCAGCGTTGAACAGGGGGCGGACGAGCAGTACTTC
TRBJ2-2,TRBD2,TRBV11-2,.,CASSLEGLAGTGPNTGELFF,TGTGCCAGCAGCTTAGAGGGACTAGCGGGGACGGGGCCCAACACCGGGGAGCTGTTTTTT
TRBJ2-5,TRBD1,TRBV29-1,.,CSVGGYRSGTGEETQYF,TGCAGCGTTGGGGGATACCGAAGCGGGACAGGGGAAGAGACCCAGTACTTC
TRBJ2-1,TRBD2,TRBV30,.,CAWSTLWTSGRYNEQFF,TGTGCCTGGAGTACCCTATGGACTAGCGGGAGATACAATGAGCAGTTCTTC
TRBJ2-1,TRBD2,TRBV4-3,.,CASSQDRRERQFF,TGCGCCAGCAGCCAAGATCGGCGGGAGAGGCAGTTCTTC
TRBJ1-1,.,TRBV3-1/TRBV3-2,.,CASSQGTLNTEAFF,TGTGCCAGCAGCCAAGGTACTCTGAACACTGAAGCTTTCTTT
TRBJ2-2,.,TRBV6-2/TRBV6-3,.,CASSYYRGSAGQNTGELFF,TGTGCCAGCAGTTATTACAGGGGCTCGGCGGGACAGAACACCGGGGAGCTGTTTTTT
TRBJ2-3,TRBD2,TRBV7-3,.,CASSPGLAEADTQYF,TGTGCCAGCAGCCCGGGACTAGCGGAAGCAGATACGCAGTATTTT
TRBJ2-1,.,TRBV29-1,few,CSVRGGQDSGNEQFF,TGCAGCGTTAGGGGGGGACAGGATTCCGGCAATGAGCAGTTCTTC
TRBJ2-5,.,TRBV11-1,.,CASSLGGFGETQYF,TGTGCCAGCAGCCTTGGGGGGTTTGGAGAGACCCAGTACTTC
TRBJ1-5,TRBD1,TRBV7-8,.,CASSLRQGQHQPQHF,TGTGCCAGCAGCTTAAGACAGGGGCAACATCAGCCCCAGCATTTT
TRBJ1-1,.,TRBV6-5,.,CASTRKNTEAFF,TGTGCCAGCACGAGGAAAAACACTGAAGCTTTCTTT
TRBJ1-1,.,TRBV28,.,CASSLVDRNFEAFF,TGTGCCAGCAGTTTAGTTGACAGGAACTTTGAAGCTTTCTTT
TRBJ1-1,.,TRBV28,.,CASSTAQGRAEAFF,TGTGCCAGCAGTACGGCACAGGGTAGAGCTGAAGCTTTCTTT
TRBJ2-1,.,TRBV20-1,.,CSASLSGLAYNEQFF,TGCAGTGCTAGTTTATCTGGCCTAGCGTACAATGAGCAGTTCTTC
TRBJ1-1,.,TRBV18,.,CASSPPNQGQLNTEAFF,TGTGCCAGCTCACCACCCAACCAAGGACAGCTGAACACTGAAGCTTTCTTT
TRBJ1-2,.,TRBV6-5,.,CASSYFPGANNYGYTF,TGTGCCAGCAGTTACTTTCCAGGGGCAAACAACTATGGCTACACCTTC